This T cell receptor (beta chain) was observed in a study of T-cell reconstitution after alpha-beta-depleted transplantation in children. Whole-study findings and limits: Several hundred graft clones that had expanded were reportedly the source of alpha-beta T cells about two months after transplant. When one year had passed after transplant, most T-cell counts and diversity came from newly produced T cells.

Researchers prepared the TCRbeta library using unique molecular identifiers, the study reports. TCRdb re-called the PCR reads with MiXCR, one entry per CDR3 protein. The table has about 580,000 distinct CDR3 sequences, 23% seen once; the top ten hold 13% to 15%. This clonotype has a count of ten or more. Its antigen is not identified. CDR1 and CDR2 from the germline V gene are LGHDT and YNNKEL (reference sequence). The germline V and J ends were trimmed by 4 bases and 2 bases, with 18 bases remaining between them. The CDR3 sequence is 17 residues long. This chain links TRBV3-1 with TRBJ1-5; TRBD1 is a possible D gene (5 bases). The source of this sequence is a boy under three years old who had a stem cell transplant for acute myeloid leukemia, so the T cells may come from the graft donor. Sequencing used PBMCs, mostly from graft donor cells, obtained 360 days after TCRalphabeta/CD19-depleted stem cell transplant. The CDR3 loop reads CASSLGRGRGGNQPQHF. The CDR3 nucleotides read TGTGCCAGCAGCCTGGGACGCGGACGAGGGGGCAATCAGCCCCAGCATTTT. Full variable domain (outside the CDR3, taken from reference TRBV3-1 and TRBJ1-5): DTAVSQTPKYLVTQMGNDKSIKCEQNLGHDTMYWYKQDSKKFLKIMFSYNNKELIINETVPNRFSPKSPDKAHLNLHINSLELGDSAVYFCASSLGRGRGGNQPQHFGDGTRLSIL.